A selection of T cell receptor beta chains follows, all from one sample in a study of T cells after yellow fever vaccination. Each CDR3 protein gets one entry after TCRdb re-called the 5' RACE reads with MiXCR. Here the sample spans 500,000 to 700,000 distinct CDR3 sequences, roughly a fifth being singletons. The specimen was PBMCs, collected 15 days after the yellow fever booster vaccination. These receptors came from a man aged 25-45 years who received the YFV17D yellow fever vaccine. Each CDR3 is given with its conserved first and last residue. A D gene is named only where the DNA matches it firmly. Clone size is not always given. Where it is, it says once, few, many or a class for expanded clones.

clone_size	d_call	j_call	v_call	cdr3_aa	cdr3_nt
many	.	TRBJ2-3	TRBV10-3	CAISESGSPTDTQYF	TGTGCCATCAGTGAGTCCGGGAGCCCCACAGATACGCAGTATTTT
.	TRBD2	TRBJ2-2	TRBV5-1	CASSFGGRPTGELFF	TGCGCCAGCAGCTTTGGCGGGAGACCCACCGGGGAGCTGTTTTTT
many	TRBD1	TRBJ1-1	TRBV5-1	CASRSGQGILMNTEAFF	TGCGCCAGCAGATCGGGACAGGGGATTCTCATGAACACTGAAGCTTTCTTT
.	TRBD1	TRBJ2-7	TRBV20-1	CSALPGTGEYEQYF	TGCAGTGCTCTGCCCGGGACAGGGGAGTACGAGCAGTACTTC
.	.	TRBJ2-5	TRBV9	CASSVDLNREQETQYF	TGTGCCAGCAGCGTAGACTTGAACAGGGAGCAAGAGACCCAGTACTTC
few	.	TRBJ2-7	TRBV27	CASREGRGVYEQYF	TGTGCCAGCAGGGAGGGGCGGGGTGTCTACGAGCAGTACTTC
.	.	TRBJ1-1	TRBV29-1	CSVGVNTEAFF	TGCAGCGTTGGTGTGAACACTGAAGCTTTCTTT
few	.	TRBJ2-2	TRBV7-2	CASSLRRDLNTGELFF	TGTGCCAGCAGCTTAAGAAGGGACTTGAACACCGGGGAGCTGTTTTTT
.	TRBD1	TRBJ2-3	TRBV2	CASSQDRDTLNTQYF	TGTGCCAGCAGTCAGGACAGGGATACCCTGAATACGCAGTATTTT
.	.	TRBJ2-1	TRBV7-2	CASSLGGVDYNEQFF	TGTGCCAGCAGCTTAGGCGGGGTGGATTACAATGAGCAGTTCTTC
.	TRBD1	TRBJ2-5	TRBV18	CASSPGDRLEETQYF	TGTGCCAGCTCACCGGGGGACAGACTTGAGGAGACCCAGTACTTC
.	.	TRBJ2-3	TRBV25-1	CARSGSPDTQYF	TGTGCCAGGAGTGGGAGTCCAGATACGCAGTATTTT
.	TRBD1	TRBJ1-4	TRBV5-1	CASSQDRELFF	TGCGCCAGCAGCCAAGACAGGGAACTGTTTTTT